Below, 26 T cell receptor beta chains from the same sample are listed, as sequenced in a study of blood T cell repertoires in COVID-19. Sequencing used immunoSEQ multiplex PCR; TCRdb keeps in-frame clones, though not all of them. The sample shows 250,000 to 350,000 clones, around 87% of them seen only once. The sequenced sample was peripheral blood. These receptors originate from a woman aged 50 to 60 who had recovered from COVID-19.

Only a few counts were recorded for this clone. This chain joins TRBV7-9 and TRBJ2-2; TRBD1 agrees at 10 bases. The length of the CDR3 is 13 residues. Germline V gene sequence: CDR1 SEHNR, CDR2 FQNEAQ (reference sequence). V trimming: 11 bases; J trimming: 1 base; junction bases outside the gene matches: 1. The CDR3 DNA reads TGTGCCTGGACAGGGGGGAACACCGGGGAGCTGTTTTTT. It yields the protein CAWTGGNTGELFF.

The chain carries TRBV6-4 and TRBJ1-2; 8 bases are a match to TRBD1. The V gene end was trimmed by 10 bases and the J gene end by 6 bases; junction bases not matched to a gene: 16. The CDR3 is 15 amino acids. CDR1 and CDR2 from the germline V gene are MRHNA and SNTAGT. DNA for the CDR3: TGTGCCACCTCGGACAGGGCCCCCCCTCGTGATGGCTACACCTTC. Its translation is CATSDRAPPRDGYTF.

By sample share, this clone is medium-sized. The same CDR3 is also encoded by other DNA sequences in this sample. The V gene is TRBV7-2, the J gene TRBJ1-2; 10 positions match TRBD1. V shed 1 base, J shed 6 bases, and the junction held 2 bases outside the gene matches. Germline V gene sequence: CDR1 SGHTA, CDR2 FQGNSA. The CDR3 is made up of 14 amino acids. CDR3 bases: TGTGCCAGCAGCTTAGGACAGGGGGCGGATGGCTACACCTTC. Translation gives CASSLGQGADGYTF.

The genes are TRBV5-6 and TRBJ2-7; the D gene is possibly TRBD2 (5 bases). V lost 3 bases and J lost 4, with 14 bases in between. The CDR3 spans 14 residues. Germline V gives CDR1 SGHDT, CDR2 YYEEEE. CDR3 DNA: TGTGCCAGCAGCTCCGATAGAGGGCGGTACGAGCAGTACTTC. The encoded protein is CASSSDRGRYEQYF.

The gene calls are TRBV7-9 and TRBJ2-2; no clear D gene. CDR1 SEHNR and CDR2 FQNEAQ come from the germline V gene (reference sequence). Trimming took 5 bases from V and 4 from J, leaving 2 bases between them. The CDR3 length is 11 residues. CDR3 in amino acids: CASSRTGELFF. The CDR3 coding sequence is TGTGCCAGCAGCCGCACCGGGGAGCTGTTTTTT.

This chain connects TRBV18 to TRBJ2-7; 7 positions agree with TRBD2. There are 15 residues in the CDR3. The germline V gene has CDR1 KGHSH and CDR2 LQKENI. The V segment lost 1 base and the J segment 2 bases; nucleotides outside the gene matches: 5. For the CDR3, the DNA is TGTGCCAGCTCACCACTCAGCGGGATAGCCTACGAGCAGTACTTC. Its translation is CASSPLSGIAYEQYF.

The genes are TRBV28 and TRBJ1-2; weak D call: TRBD1 (6 bases). The length of the CDR3 is 12 residues. CDR1 MDHEN and CDR2 SYDVKM come from the germline V gene. With 2 bases removed from V and 13 bases from J, the gap between germline ends came to 14 bases. The CDR3 DNA sequence: TGTGCCAGCAGTTTACTCGGGGGGCCTCCCACCTTC. Protein product: CASSLLGGPPTF.

J is TRBJ1-2 and V is TRBV28; possible D gene TRBD1, 6 bases. Germline-derived CDR1 and CDR2 are MDHEN and SYDVKM. The length of the CDR3 is 14 residues. V lost 1 base, J lost 8 bases, and 14 bases lay in between. Here the CDR3 DNA reads TGTGCCAGCAGTTTATACTACAGGGCGGGCGGCTACACCTTC. It yields the protein CASSLYYRAGGYTF.

The chain carries TRBV10-3 and TRBJ2-6, with D uncertain. The CDR3 spans 16 residues. CDR1 ENHRY and CDR2 SYGVKD come from the germline V gene. Deletions cut 2 bases from V and 0 bases from J, with 8 bases between. As DNA, the CDR3 is TGTGCCATCAGTGAGCCCACATTCTCTGGGGCCAACGTCCTGACTTTC. It codes for CAISEPTFSGANVLTF.

CDR3 nucleotide sequence: TGTGCCAGCAGCGGGAGGAGTGGGTACATACTTGGAAACATTCAGTACTTC. Its translation: CASSGRSGYILGNIQYF. The chain uses TRBV5-5 and TRBJ2-4; tentatively, D is TRBD2 (6 bases). Trimming took off 4 bases at V and 6 bases at J, with 23 bases between the two ends. Germline V lookup: CDR1 SGHKS, CDR2 YYEKEE (reference sequence). The CDR3 runs 17 residues.

V usage is TRBV14 and J usage is TRBJ2-1; a weak D match, TRBD1 (6 bases). Germline V gene lookup returns CDR1 SGHDN and CDR2 FVKESK. The V end was cut by 1 base, the J end by 0 bases, with 7 bases between. The CDR3 totals 15 residues. CDR3 nucleotide sequence: TGTGCCAGCAGCCAAGTAGGGGGCTCCTACAATGAGCAGTTCTTC. Translated: CASSQVGGSYNEQFF.

This chain joins TRBV5-8 and TRBJ2-7; 9 bases align to TRBD1. The ends lost 1 base at V and 5 bases at J; junction bases unmatched: 10. Looked up from germline, CDR1 is SGHTS and CDR2 is YDEGEE. CDR3 length: 16 amino acids. CDR3 bases: TGTGCCAGCAGCTTGTTTAGGGGGACAGGGTCTCACGAGCAGTACTTC. This gives the protein CASSLFRGTGSHEQYF.

The chain links TRBV14 to TRBJ1-2; D not certain. The CDR3 is made up of 13 amino acids. The germline V gene has CDR1 SGHDN and CDR2 FVKESK. V was cut by 3 bases and J by 1 base, with 6 bases left in between. CDR3 bases: TGTGCCAGCAGCCACAGGCGTAACTATGGCTACACCTTC. Amino acid sequence: CASSHRRNYGYTF.

The chain links TRBV29-1 to TRBJ1-1, with TRBD1 matching over 9 bases. The V gene's germline CDR1 is SQVTM and CDR2 ANQGSEA. The CDR3 covers 11 residues. Unmatched junction bases numbered 5, after V lost 7 bases and J lost 8 bases. Written as DNA, the CDR3 is TGCAGCGCCGACAGGGGGTTGGAAGCTTTCTTT. As protein: CSADRGLEAFF.

The V call is TRBV6-6, the J call TRBJ2-5; TRBD2 is a possible D gene (5 bases). This CDR3 contains 13 residues. Trimming took off 6 bases at V and 5 bases at J, with 13 bases between the two ends. Per germline, CDR1 MNHNY and CDR2 SVGAGI (reference sequence). CDR3 sequence (DNA): TGTGCCAGCAGCCGACGGACTGGGGAGACCCAGTACTTC. Translating gives CASSRRTGETQYF.

This chain joins TRBV28 and TRBJ2-4, with 7 bases identical to TRBD1. V shed 5 bases, J shed 3 bases, and the junction held 7 bases outside the gene matches. The V gene's germline CDR1 is MDHEN and CDR2 SYDVKM. This CDR3 spans 15 amino acids. The chain's CDR3 is CASSEDRLVKNIQYF. Here the CDR3 DNA reads TGTGCCAGCAGTGAGGACAGGTTGGTCAAAAACATTCAGTACTTC.

The chain recombines TRBV7-9 with TRBJ1-1, with TRBD1 matching 7 bases. J was trimmed by 3 bases and V by 8 bases; bases with no gene match: 12. The CDR3 loop spans 15 amino acids. Germline CDR1 and CDR2: SEHNR and FQNEAQ (reference sequence). The DNA for the CDR3 is TGTGCCAGCGGCAATTTGGGACAGTCGTACACTGAAGCTTTCTTT. It codes for CASGNLGQSYTEAFF. Filled out from reference TRBV7-9 and TRBJ1-1, the complete variable domain reads DTGVSQNPRHKITKRGQNVTFRCDPISEHNRLYWYRQTLGQGPEFLTYFQNEAQLEKSRLLSDRFSAERPKGSFSTLEIQRTEQGDSAMYLCASGNLGQSYTEAFFGQGTRLTVV.

This clone was seen repeatedly, ten times or more. Other DNA sequences of this sample code for an identical CDR3. The rearrangement joins TRBV5-1 to TRBJ1-1, with a tentative D call TRBD1 (6 bases). Germline V CDR1 and CDR2: SGHRS, YFSETQ. This CDR3 is built from 14 residues. Trimming took off 3 bases at V and 1 base at J, with 10 bases between the two ends. The CDR3 sequence: CASSSGQPNTEAFF. CDR3 in DNA: TGCGCCAGCAGCTCCGGACAGCCGAACACTGAAGCTTTCTTT.

This clone was seen a handful of times. The V call is TRBV20-1, the J call TRBJ1-2; 9 nucleotides align to TRBD1. Germline trimming cut 3 bases from V and 4 bases from J; bases unmatched to any gene: 12. This CDR3 has 16 amino acids. The V gene's germline CDR1 is DFQATT and CDR2 SNEGSKA (reference sequence). For the CDR3, the DNA is TGCAGTGCTAGTCCATATCCGGGACAGGGAATCTATGGCTACACCTTC. Translated, it gives CSASPYPGQGIYGYTF.

The chain has TRBV6-2 or TRBV6-3 and TRBJ1-2, with D unclear. The CDR3 runs 14 residues. V gave up 5 bases and J gave up 3 bases, with 13 bases separating them. Germline CDR1 MNHEY, CDR2 SVGEGT. The CDR3 reads CASSGGIADYGYTF. The CDR3 bases are TGTGCCAGCAGTGGAGGGATAGCTGACTATGGCTACACCTTC.

The genes are TRBV21-1 and TRBJ1-2. TRBV21-1 is assigned pseudogene status. CDR3 length: 14 amino acids. The CDR3: CASSKELSLYGYTF. CDR3 DNA sequence: TGTGCCAGCAGCAAAGAGTTGTCCCTATATGGCTACACCTTC.

Only one count was recorded for this clone. Distinct nucleotide sequences in the sample also encode this CDR3. The chain couples TRBV6-5 to TRBJ2-1; the D gene is possibly TRBD2 (6 bases). Germline V lookup: CDR1 MNHEY, CDR2 SVGAGI. The CDR3 consists of 13 residues. V was shortened by 2 bases and J by 6 bases, with 8 bases between the two germline ends. The CDR3 DNA follows: TGTGCCAGCAGTTACGGAGGGGCCAATGAGCAGTTCTTC. Its translation: CASSYGGANEQFF.

The genes are TRBV6-2 or TRBV6-3 and TRBJ2-3, with D tentatively TRBD2 (5 bases). CDR3 length equals 19 residues. The V gene's germline CDR1 is MNHEY and CDR2 SVGEGT. Trimming took off 0 bases at V and 0 bases at J, with 19 bases between the two ends. The CDR3 sequence is CASSYSDRGRARSTDTQYF. CDR3 DNA sequence: TGTGCCAGCAGTTACTCCGATCGGGGTAGAGCTCGTAGCACAGATACGCAGTATTTT.

This rearrangement joins TRBV18 to TRBJ1-2; D might be TRBD1 (5 bases). V lost 6 bases and J lost 6, with 17 bases in between. The CDR3 consists of 14 residues. The V gene's germline CDR1 is KGHSH and CDR2 LQKENI. DNA for the CDR3: TGTGCCAGCTCGGCAGAATTGCAGGGCAATGGCTACACCTTC. It is translated as CASSAELQGNGYTF.

This chain links TRBV4-3 with TRBJ1-2; D gene ambiguous. The length of the CDR3 is 15 residues. V was clipped by 0 bases and J by 4 bases, with 12 bases between them. CDR1 LGHNA and CDR2 YSLEER come from the germline V gene. The DNA for the CDR3 is TGCGCCAGCAGCCAAGATCGTCAGTCGCCCTATGGCTACACCTTC. Translating it yields CASSQDRQSPYGYTF.

V is TRBV5-1 and J is TRBJ2-3, with a possible D match to TRBD2 (6 bases). The V end lost 1 base, the J end lost 1 base, and 10 bases lay between the germline ends. CDR1 and CDR2 from the germline V gene are SGHRS and YFSETQ. The CDR3 runs 15 residues. CDR3 amino acids: CASSLWGDGTDTQYF. In nucleotides, the CDR3 is TGCGCCAGCAGCTTGTGGGGGGACGGCACAGATACGCAGTATTTT.